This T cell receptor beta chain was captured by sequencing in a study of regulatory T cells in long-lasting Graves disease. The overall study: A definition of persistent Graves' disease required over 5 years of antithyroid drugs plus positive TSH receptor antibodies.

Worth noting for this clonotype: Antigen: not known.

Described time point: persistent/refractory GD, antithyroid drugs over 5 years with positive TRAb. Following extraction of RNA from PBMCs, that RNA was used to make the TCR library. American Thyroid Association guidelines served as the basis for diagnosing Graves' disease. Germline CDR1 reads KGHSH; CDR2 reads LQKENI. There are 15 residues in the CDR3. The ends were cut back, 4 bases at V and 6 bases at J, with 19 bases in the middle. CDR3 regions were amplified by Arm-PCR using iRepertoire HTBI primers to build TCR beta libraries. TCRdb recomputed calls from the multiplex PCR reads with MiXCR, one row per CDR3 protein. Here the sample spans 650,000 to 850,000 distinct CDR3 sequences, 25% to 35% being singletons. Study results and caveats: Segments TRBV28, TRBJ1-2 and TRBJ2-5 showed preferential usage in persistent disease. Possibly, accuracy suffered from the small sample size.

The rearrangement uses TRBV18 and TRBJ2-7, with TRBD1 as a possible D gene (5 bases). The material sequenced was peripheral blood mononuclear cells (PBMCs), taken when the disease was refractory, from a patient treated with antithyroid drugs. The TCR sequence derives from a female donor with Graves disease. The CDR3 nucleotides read TGTGCCAGCTCACAGGGTGGGGCCCTCCCGGGCGAGCAGTACTTC. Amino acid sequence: CASSQGGALPGEQYF.